This is a list of T cell receptor beta chains from one sample in a study of T-cell reconstitution after alpha-beta-depleted transplantation in children. Via MiXCR, TCRdb re-called the PCR reads, giving one row per CDR3 protein. The repertoire holds a few hundred thousand distinct CDR3 sequences, with 10% to 15% as singletons. The sample in question was PBMCs, mostly from graft donor cells, obtained 360 days after TCRalphabeta/CD19-depleted stem cell transplant. The receptors come from a male patient younger than 18 who had a stem cell transplant for acute myeloid leukemia, so the T cells may come from the graft donor. Each CDR3 is given with its conserved first and last residue. Fields, in order: clone size, D gene, V gene, J gene, CDR3 protein, CDR3 DNA. A D gene is named only where the DNA matches it firmly. Rows may omit the clone size; those that give it use once, few, many or a size class.

.	.	TRBV15	TRBJ1-4	CATSRESQSATNEKLFF	TGTGCCACCAGCAGAGAATCGCAATCCGCAACTAATGAAAAACTGTTTTTT
few	TRBD1	TRBV29-1	TRBJ2-3	CSANRGLADTQYF	TGCAGCGCGAACAGGGGGCTCGCAGATACGCAGTATTTT
.	.	TRBV14	TRBJ2-5	CASSPMAAVPRETQYF	TGTGCCAGCAGCCCGATGGCGGCCGTACCTAGAGAGACCCAGTACTTC
.	TRBD2	TRBV29-1	TRBJ2-3	CSVDVLAGGPGDTQYF	TGCAGCGTTGACGTACTAGCGGGAGGGCCAGGGGATACGCAGTATTTT
few	.	TRBV20-1	TRBJ2-1	CSASSAYNEQFF	TGCAGTGCTAGCTCGGCTTACAATGAGCAGTTCTTC
few	.	TRBV5-4	TRBJ2-1	CASSLGGSGDNNEQFF	TGTGCCAGCAGCTTGGGGGGGAGCGGGGACAACAATGAGCAGTTCTTC
.	TRBD1	TRBV4-2	TRBJ2-5	CASSQEGTGGEETQYF	TGTGCCAGCAGCCAAGAGGGCACAGGGGGAGAAGAGACCCAGTACTTC
.	.	TRBV7-3	TRBJ2-7	CASSLGQGAPPYEQYF	TGTGCCAGCAGCTTGGGTCAAGGGGCACCTCCCTACGAGCAGTACTTC
few	.	TRBV7-7	TRBJ1-4	CASSLGSPGLGEKLFF	TGTGCTAGCAGCTTAGGATCCCCCGGCCTAGGTGAAAAACTGTTTTTT
many	.	TRBV4-3	TRBJ1-1	CASSQESIGGRTEAFF	TGCGCCAGCAGCCAAGAATCAATCGGGGGGAGGACTGAAGCTTTCTTT
.	TRBD2	TRBV2	TRBJ2-5	CASSGTGRAGWEQETQYF	TGTGCCAGCAGCGGGACCGGGAGGGCAGGTTGGGAGCAAGAGACCCAGTACTTC
once	.	TRBV6-2/TRBV6-3	TRBJ1-4	CASRPGPSGDEKLFF	TGTGCCAGCAGGCCTGGGCCTTCGGGGGATGAAAAACTGTTTTTT
.	.	TRBV20-1	TRBJ2-7	CSATEGRRYEQYF	TGCAGTGCTACCGAGGGCAGGCGGTACGAGCAGTACTTC
.	.	TRBV7-9	TRBJ2-7	CASSRDPRYEQYF	TGTGCCAGCAGCCGGGACCCTAGGTACGAGCAGTACTTC
few	TRBD1	TRBV7-8	TRBJ1-6	CASSVRDRGRGESPLHF	TGTGCCAGCAGCGTCCGGGACAGGGGGCGAGGGGAGTCACCCCTCCACTTT
many	.	TRBV7-9	TRBJ1-1	CASRTGLTNTEAFF	TGTGCCAGCAGAACGGGACTGACGAACACTGAAGCTTTCTTT
.	.	TRBV25-1	TRBJ2-4	CVSSGREIAKNIQYF	TGTGTCAGCAGTGGCAGGGAGATCGCCAAAAACATTCAGTACTTC
many	TRBD2	TRBV15	TRBJ2-1	CATSRPTLAAPYNEQFF	TGTGCCACCAGCAGACCGACACTAGCGGCACCTTACAATGAGCAGTTCTTC
few	.	TRBV23-1	TRBJ2-1	CASTRQGVRSGKPTPNYNEQFF	TGCGCCAGCACGCGGCAGGGGGTTAGAAGCGGGAAACCCACCCCAAACTACAATGAGCAGTTCTTC
few	.	TRBV28	TRBJ2-4	CASSLLGRRYF	TGTGCCAGCAGTTTATTGGGGCGTAGGTACTTC
many	TRBD2	TRBV11-1	TRBJ2-2	CASSLPGLAGGANTGELFF	TGTGCCAGCAGCTTACCGGGACTAGCGGGAGGTGCGAACACCGGGGAGCTGTTTTTT
.	.	TRBV28	TRBJ2-5	CASSLLGSHLQETQYF	TGTGCCAGCAGTTTGCTGGGCAGTCACCTTCAAGAGACCCAGTACTTC
once	.	TRBV9	TRBJ1-6	CASRSPGLNSPLHF	TGTGCCAGCAGAAGCCCGGGACTGAATTCACCCCTCCACTTT
few	.	TRBV20-1	TRBJ2-1	CSAISGSASYNEQFF	TGCAGTGCTATTTCGGGATCGGCCTCCTACAATGAGCAGTTCTTC
.	.	TRBV28	TRBJ1-3	CASSPENGSGNTIYF	TGTGCCAGCAGTCCCGAAAACGGCTCTGGAAACACCATATATTTT
few	.	TRBV5-1	TRBJ2-1	CASSLSARGYNEQFF	TGCGCCAGCAGCTTGAGTGCCCGGGGTTACAATGAGCAGTTCTTC
many	TRBD2	TRBV3-1	TRBJ2-5	CASSQVVTSGQETQYF	TGTGCCAGCAGCCAAGTTGTGACTAGCGGTCAAGAGACCCAGTACTTC
.	TRBD2	TRBV6-9	TRBJ2-6	CASSYSSEPIAGGLTASGANVLTF	TGTGCCAGCAGTTATTCGTCCGAACCTATTGCGGGAGGCCTCACTGCCTCTGGGGCCAACGTCCTGACTTTC
many	.	TRBV5-1	TRBJ2-5	CASSLEGPTTQYF	TGCGCCAGCAGCTTGGAGGGGCCCACGACCCAGTACTTC
.	.	TRBV6-2/TRBV6-3	TRBJ2-1	CASSPGLPYEQFF	TGTGCCAGCAGTCCGGGACTCCCTTATGAGCAGTTCTTC
few	TRBD1	TRBV12-3/TRBV12-4	TRBJ2-6	CASSLGRGRGANVLTF	TGTGCCAGCAGTTTGGGCAGGGGGCGGGGGGCCAACGTCCTGACTTTC
.	.	TRBV20-1	TRBJ2-7	CSARSSRGSSYEQYF	TGCAGTGCTAGATCCTCACGGGGGAGCTCCTACGAGCAGTACTTC
.	.	TRBV20-1	TRBJ2-4	CSARDTRTDIQYF	TGCAGTGCTAGAGATACCAGGACGGACATTCAGTACTTC
.	TRBD2	TRBV28	TRBJ2-3	CASCGGDTEYF	TGTGCCAGTTGCGGGGGTGATACGGAGTATTTT
many	.	TRBV12-3/TRBV12-4	TRBJ2-7	CASTRHIFGYEQYF	TGTGCCAGCACCCGACACATTTTCGGCTACGAGCAGTACTTC
few	.	TRBV12-3/TRBV12-4	TRBJ1-2	CASSQDRFYGYTF	TGTGCCAGCAGTCAGGACCGGTTCTATGGCTACACCTTC
.	.	TRBV4-2	TRBJ2-1	CASSQVRSHVSVEQFF	TGTGCCAGCAGCCAAGTTCGCTCCCATGTATCGGTTGAGCAGTTCTTC
.	TRBD1	TRBV29-1	TRBJ1-2	CSVEDLIRSRDRGAPVYGYTF	TGCAGCGTTGAAGATCTTATACGGTCCCGGGACAGGGGTGCCCCCGTCTATGGCTACACCTTC
.	.	TRBV4-3	TRBJ2-7	CASSQDWTNSYEQYF	TGCGCCAGCAGCCAAGACTGGACAAACTCCTACGAGCAGTACTTC
few	TRBD2	TRBV7-3	TRBJ2-1	CASSLVLQRGGEQFF	TGTGCCAGCAGCTTAGTCCTCCAGCGGGGGGGTGAGCAGTTCTTC
.	TRBD2	TRBV7-2	TRBJ2-7	CASSLAPWLAVSYEQYF	TGTGCCAGCAGCTTAGCCCCTTGGCTAGCGGTCTCCTACGAGCAGTACTTC
.	.	TRBV30	TRBJ1-1	CAARAAGWTEAFF	TGTGCCGCTCGAGCGGCAGGGTGGACTGAAGCTTTCTTT
few	.	TRBV6-2/TRBV6-3	TRBJ2-7	CASSYSKDNPYEQYF	TGTGCCAGCAGTTACTCGAAAGACAATCCCTACGAGCAGTACTTC
many	TRBD1	TRBV28	TRBJ2-7	CASSLRGGLSYEQYF	TGTGCCAGCAGTCTAAGAGGGGGCCTCTCCTACGAGCAGTACTTC
many	.	TRBV11-2	TRBJ2-1	CASSSGASSYNEQFF	TGTGCCAGCAGCTCGGGGGCAAGCTCCTACAATGAGCAGTTCTTC
many	TRBD2	TRBV9	TRBJ2-1	CASSASTSGRAGEQFF	TGTGCCAGCAGCGCCAGCACTAGCGGGAGGGCCGGTGAGCAGTTCTTC
few	TRBD1	TRBV5-6	TRBJ2-4	CASSATGGNIQYF	TGTGCCAGCAGCGCCACAGGGGGAAACATTCAGTACTTC
few	TRBD1	TRBV5-5	TRBJ2-7	CASSFDRVAYEQYF	TGTGCCAGCAGCTTCGACAGGGTTGCCTACGAGCAGTACTTC
.	TRBD2	TRBV20-1	TRBJ2-7	CSATGTSGSSNYEQYF	TGCAGTGCTACCGGGACTAGCGGGAGTTCCAACTACGAGCAGTACTTC
.	TRBD2	TRBV12-3/TRBV12-4	TRBJ2-2	CASSHGLATGELFF	TGTGCCAGCAGTCATGGACTAGCGACAGGGGAGCTGTTTTTT
few	TRBD2	TRBV7-9	TRBJ2-1	CASSLEGSGRKNEQFF	TGTGCCAGCAGCTTAGAAGGTAGCGGGAGAAAAAATGAGCAGTTCTTC
many	.	TRBV20-1	TRBJ2-1	CSATPSAAYNEQFF	TGCAGTGCCACACCTAGCGCCGCCTACAATGAGCAGTTCTTC
.	TRBD1	TRBV29-1	TRBJ2-7	CSVEEGQGDDEQYF	TGCAGCGTTGAAGAGGGACAGGGTGACGACGAGCAGTACTTC
.	TRBD2	TRBV29-1	TRBJ2-5	CSVDHGLAGGPMGSETQYF	TGCAGCGTTGACCACGGACTAGCGGGAGGGCCGATGGGCTCTGAGACCCAGTACTTC
many	.	TRBV20-1	TRBJ2-5	CSASGGLQETQYF	TGCAGTGCTAGCGGGGGGCTCCAAGAGACCCAGTACTTC
.	TRBD1	TRBV29-1	TRBJ2-5	CSGGQYQETQYF	TGCAGCGGGGGACAGTATCAAGAGACCCAGTACTTC